Listed below are T cell receptor beta chains from one sample, sequenced in a study of cytomegalovirus exposure and HLA in healthy donors. Data came from immunoSEQ multiplex PCR; TCRdb stores just in-frame clones and leaves some out. Its listing shows roughly 120,000 clones. The material sequenced was PBMCs. Every receptor here comes from a man between 40 and 49 years old in good health and CMV-seropositive. The CDR3 runs from the conserved cysteine through the conserved F or W.

TRBV7-8,TRBJ1-3,CASSLPRGRGNTIYF
TRBV2,TRBJ2-7,CASRRTGRAYEQYF
TRBV30,TRBJ2-6,CAWRVVRGTWPGANVLTF
TRBV7-9,TRBJ2-7,CASSLGQGKNEQYF
TRBV28,TRBJ2-1,CASSSPRGNEQFF
TRBV15,TRBJ2-7,CATSGRVHEQYF
TRBV13,TRBJ2-1,CASSPARTSGSWNEQFF
TRBV27,TRBJ2-7,CASSIGTGTYEQYF
TRBV19,TRBJ2-1,CASSTLPGQGYNEQFF
TRBV4-3,TRBJ1-2,CASSLSRQGWTYGYTF
TRBV13,TRBJ1-2,CASSLEAGGGYTF
TRBV6-6,TRBJ1-1,CASKREGALNTEAFF
TRBV4-2,TRBJ2-7,CASSQNSEAYEQYF
TRBV29-1,TRBJ1-3,CSVVPQGSGNTIYF
TRBV5-1,TRBJ2-3,CASSFTKSGTSGTDTQYF
TRBV5-5,TRBJ2-7,CASSQTRGGEQYF
TRBV28,TRBJ1-1,CASSALTGNTEAFF
TRBV7-6,TRBJ2-3,CASSSYRTRTTDTQYF
TRBV7-2,TRBJ2-1,CASSLILGTDNEQFF
TRBV10-2,TRBJ1-5,CASSRIGQGNQPQHF
TRBV6-6,TRBJ1-1,CASSYSGAVNTEAFF
TRBV5-1,TRBJ2-3,CASSSGLAGGPGYTDTQYF
TRBV9,TRBJ2-2,CASSVTSGQPTGELFF
TRBV5-6,TRBJ1-4,CASSPGQGAPVIEEKLFF
TRBV7-2,TRBJ2-4,CASSLSGGIQYF
TRBV25-1,TRBJ2-7,CASTTGGSYEQYF
TRBV15,TRBJ2-1,CATSRVQLAGGDEQFF
TRBV4-2,TRBJ2-1,CASSLRGVAGMSSYNEQFF
TRBV5-1,TRBJ2-5,CASSPSGGVFETQYF
TRBV11-2,TRBJ1-1,CASEIQGRNTEAFF
TRBV12-5,TRBJ2-3,CASGSQTGPMEDTQYF
TRBV7-8,TRBJ2-1,CASSLGTSGSSNEQFF
TRBV5-6,TRBJ1-4,CASSLEGVTNEKLFF
TRBV18,TRBJ2-3,CASSPIPSQGIRSTDTQYF
TRBV5-1,TRBJ2-1,CASAFETGGYNEQFF
TRBV30,TRBJ1-1,CAWTPGQGTEAFF
TRBV6-6,TRBJ1-4,CASSLEKLFF
TRBV5-1,TRBJ2-1,CASSVISGEVGNEQFF
TRBV14,TRBJ2-3,CASSRLSGSRTDTQYF
TRBV7-9,TRBJ1-5,CASSLVGEENNQPQHF
TRBV9,TRBJ1-6,CASSAQTGGISPLHF
TRBV19,TRBJ1-2,CASSAGLNYGYTF
TRBV7-9,TRBJ2-3,CASSSGTSYTDTQYF
TRBV19,TRBJ2-3,CASSIDGRGRSTDTQYF
TRBV9,TRBJ2-2,CASSVAGEATGELFF